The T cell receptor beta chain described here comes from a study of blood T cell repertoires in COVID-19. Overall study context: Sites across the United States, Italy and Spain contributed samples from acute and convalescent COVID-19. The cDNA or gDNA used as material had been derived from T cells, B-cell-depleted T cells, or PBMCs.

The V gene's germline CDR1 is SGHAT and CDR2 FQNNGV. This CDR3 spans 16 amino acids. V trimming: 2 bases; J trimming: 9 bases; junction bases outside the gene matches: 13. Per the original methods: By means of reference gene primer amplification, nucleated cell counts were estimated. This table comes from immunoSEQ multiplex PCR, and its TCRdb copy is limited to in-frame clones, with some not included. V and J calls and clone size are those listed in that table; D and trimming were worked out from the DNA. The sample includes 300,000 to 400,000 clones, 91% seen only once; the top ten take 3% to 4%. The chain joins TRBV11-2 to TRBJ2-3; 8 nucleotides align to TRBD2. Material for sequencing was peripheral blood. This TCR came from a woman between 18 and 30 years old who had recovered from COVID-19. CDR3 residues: CASSLSSGSGGRTQYF. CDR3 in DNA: TGTGCCAGCAGCTTATCCAGCGGGAGTGGGGGTCGCACGCAGTATTTT. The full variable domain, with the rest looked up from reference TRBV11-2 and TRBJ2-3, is EAGVAQSPRYKIIEKRQSVAFWCNPISGHATLYWYQQILGQGPKLLIQFQNNGVVDDSQLPKDRFSAERLKGVDSTLKIQPAKLEDSAVYLCASSLSSGSGGRTQYFGPGTRLTVL.